This is a list of T cell receptor beta chains from one sample in a study of early T cells in non-severe SARS-CoV-2 infection. TCRdb fed the 5' RACE reads into MiXCR, producing one record per CDR3 protein. Of roughly 40,000 distinct CDR3 sequences listed, 12% are singletons. The sequencing input was whole blood. These receptor sequences come from an adult who was a healthcare worker with PCR-confirmed SARS-CoV-2 infection or an uninfected control (not recorded which). Each CDR3 is given without its conserved first and last residue.

>TRBJ2-7|TRBV29-1
SVATGSYEQY
>TRBJ2-2|TRBV29-1
SVEAPTQTGELF
>TRBJ2-1|TRBV7-2
ASSSNLNEQF
>TRBJ1-3|TRBV11-3
ASSPSLEDTIY
>TRBJ2-3|TRBV6-2/TRBV6-3
ASRSASTDTQY
>TRBJ2-1|TRBV5-6
ASSWGPSGVFVDEQF
>TRBJ2-4|TRBV20-1
SARLGDSGTY
>TRBJ1-2|TRBV7-8
ASSRGQRYGYT
>TRBJ2-5|TRBV5-4
ASSLPSGGGRETQY
>TRBJ1-4|TRBV25-1
ASSEVEGAGEKLF
>TRBJ1-1|TRBV9
ASSATGALNTEAF
>TRBJ2-1|TRBV7-9
ASRHSGREEQF
>TRBJ2-7|TRBV12-3/TRBV12-4
ASSFRGPGYEQY
>TRBJ1-1|TRBV2
ASSESSGDTEAF
>TRBJ2-1|TRBV7-2
ASSLDGTYYNEQF
>TRBJ1-6|TRBV7-9
ASSRTGGMSPLH
>TRBJ2-7|TRBV7-2
ASSFFLGGPYEQY
>TRBJ1-2|TRBV9
ASSASGTGDGYT
>TRBJ2-1|TRBV28
ASSPPGPGTKGF
>TRBJ1-6|TRBV5-5
ASSSGGGRKEPPLH
>TRBJ1-1|TRBV28
AGGANTEAF
>TRBJ2-1|TRBV20-1
SARAQGLVNEQF
>TRBJ1-1|TRBV18
ASSPVPGPRDLEAF
>TRBJ2-3|TRBV5-4
ALGGGTDTQY
>TRBJ2-7|TRBV5-1
ASSPGQGAAYEQY
>TRBJ2-1|TRBV7-9
ASSSLGGTGNEQF
>TRBJ2-2|TRBV19
ASRANGPGELF
>TRBJ2-7|TRBV7-2
ASSLVRGRDEQY
>TRBJ1-6|TRBV7-9
ASSPPRRDSPLH
>TRBJ1-5|TRBV5-5
ASSLGSNQPQH
>TRBJ2-1|TRBV2
ASSGTGSNEQF
>TRBJ1-5|TRBV7-6
ASSLGEGQPQH
>TRBJ2-1|TRBV7-9
ASSLAGQGRNNEQF
>TRBJ1-1|TRBV11-2
ASSLWRTANTEAF
>TRBJ2-1|TRBV7-2
ASSRGSRYNEQF
>TRBJ2-1|TRBV12-3/TRBV12-4
ASSFWLAGANNEQF
>TRBJ2-1|TRBV27
ASSSLAGALNEQF
>TRBJ2-7|TRBV11-2
ASSWTGPPYEQY
>TRBJ2-7|TRBV28
ATIDGSSYEQY
>TRBJ1-6|TRBV6-2/TRBV6-3
ASTRKAKTGQEANTPLH
>TRBJ2-5|TRBV18
ASSPMAETQY
>TRBJ2-7|TRBV7-9
ASSELGPGLVL